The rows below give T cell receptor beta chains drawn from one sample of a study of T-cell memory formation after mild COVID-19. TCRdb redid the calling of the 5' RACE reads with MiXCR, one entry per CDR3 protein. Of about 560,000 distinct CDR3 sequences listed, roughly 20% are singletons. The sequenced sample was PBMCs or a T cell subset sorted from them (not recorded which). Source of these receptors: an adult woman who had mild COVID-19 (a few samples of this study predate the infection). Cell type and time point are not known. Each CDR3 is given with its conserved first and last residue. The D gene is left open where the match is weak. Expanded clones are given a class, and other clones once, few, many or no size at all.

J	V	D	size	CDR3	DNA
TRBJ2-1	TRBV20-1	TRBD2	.	CSADGTRLSYNEQFF	TGCAGTGCGGACGGGACTAGACTGTCCTACAATGAGCAGTTCTTC
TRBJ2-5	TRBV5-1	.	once	CASQRTEQETQYF	TGCGCCAGCCAAAGGACGGAACAAGAGACCCAGTACTTC
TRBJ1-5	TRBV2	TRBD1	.	CASRGQTYSNQPQHF	TGTGCCAGCAGGGGACAGACCTATAGCAATCAGCCCCAGCATTTT
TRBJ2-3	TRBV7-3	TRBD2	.	CASSLTSGVPDTQYF	TGTGCCAGCAGCTTAACTAGCGGGGTACCGGATACGCAGTATTTT
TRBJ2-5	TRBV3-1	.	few	CASSSSGTRGETQYF	TGTGCCAGCAGCTCCTCCGGGACACGCGGGGAGACCCAGTACTTC
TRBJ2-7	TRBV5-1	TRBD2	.	CASSLGAGVGYEQYF	TGCGCCAGCAGCTTGGGAGCGGGAGTTGGATACGAGCAGTACTTC
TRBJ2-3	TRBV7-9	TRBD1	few	CASSLSGGGADTQYF	TGTGCCAGCAGCTTATCAGGGGGCGGAGCAGATACGCAGTATTTT
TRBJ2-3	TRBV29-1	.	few	CSVPAGTFPDTQYF	TGCAGCGTTCCGGCCGGGACTTTCCCAGATACGCAGTATTTT
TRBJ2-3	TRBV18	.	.	CASSPPADPDTQYF	TGTGCCAGCTCACCACCTGCAGATCCAGATACGCAGTATTTT
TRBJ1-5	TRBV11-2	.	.	CASSLDPTGNQPQHF	TGTGCCAGCAGCTTAGATCCCACAGGCAATCAGCCCCAGCATTTT